The clone carrying this T cell receptor (beta chain) was picked up a small number of times. The antigen remains undetermined. Libraries for TCR beta were made by quantitative 5'-RACE with molecular barcodes. TCRdb re-derived calls from the 5' RACE reads in MiXCR, one entry per CDR3 protein. The table records hundreds of thousands of distinct CDR3 sequences, 17% of them present only once. This sample was included in a study of CD8 T cells in ankylosing spondylitis. The ends were cut back, 4 bases at V and 3 bases at J, with 10 bases in the middle. This CDR3 has 13 amino acids. Germline CDR1 reads WSHSY; CDR2 reads SAAADI. Findings and caveats of the study: What appeared characteristic of ankylosing spondylitis blood was a TCR beta motif of under 10 highly homologous variants.

The chain uses TRBV10-2 and TRBJ2-7; D unclear. This TCR derives from a male donor with ankylosing spondylitis. Specimen: blood, either unsorted or a sorted T cell fraction (not recorded which). The CDR3 loop reads CASSASTNYEQYF. DNA for the CDR3: TGCGCCAGCAGTGCTTCGACCAACTACGAGCAGTACTTC.